A single sample gave rise to the 14 T cell receptor beta chains below, sequenced in a study of blood T cell repertoires in COVID-19. The table came from immunoSEQ multiplex PCR; TCRdb's copy has only in-frame clones and leaves some out. The table records some 62,000 clones, 86% of them present only once. Material: peripheral blood. These TCRs come from a woman aged 80 or older with acute or convalescent COVID-19.

CDR3 sequence (DNA): TGTGCCAGCAGCGGGCGGGACAGGCCTCACTACGAGCAGTACTTC. It codes for CASSGRDRPHYEQYF. The V and J genes are TRBV5-8 and TRBJ2-7; 8 bases match TRBD1. Germline CDR1 SGHTS, CDR2 YDEGEE. V was pared by 4 bases and J by 3 bases, with 9 bases of the junction left unmatched. This CDR3 contains 15 residues.

The chain has TRBV24-1 and TRBJ2-3; TRBD1 aligns across 9 bases. CDR3 length: 15 residues. The trim removed 4 bases at V and 9 bases at J, leaving 10 bases unmatched. From germline, CDR1 is KGHDR and CDR2 SFDVKD. The DNA of the CDR3 is TGTGCCACCAGTGAACAAAACCCCGGACAGGGGACGCAGTATTTT. Translating gives CATSEQNPGQGTQYF.

This clone was recorded only once. This sequence joins TRBV5-4 and TRBJ2-1; D is possibly TRBD2 (6 bases). In germline, CDR1 is SGHNT, CDR2 YYREEE (reference sequence). The ends were cut back, 4 bases at V and 7 bases at J, with 15 bases in the middle. This CDR3 contains 14 residues. The CDR3 sequence is CASSPPGRWNEQFF. Written as DNA, the CDR3 is TGTGCCAGCAGCCCCCCCGGGAGATGGAATGAGCAGTTCTTC.

The chain joins TRBV19 to TRBJ1-5; no firm D call. The CDR3 consists of 16 residues. Germline assignment: CDR1 LNHDA and CDR2 SQIVND (reference sequence). With 4 bases removed from V and 0 bases from J, the gap between germline ends came to 13 bases. The CDR3 DNA sequence: TGTGCCAGTAGTAAAACACCTGACTATAGCAATCAGCCCCAGCATTTT. Its protein product is CASSKTPDYSNQPQHF. The variable domain in full, with the rest retrieved from reference TRBV19 and TRBJ1-5, is DGGITQSPKYLFRKEGQNVTLSCEQNLNHDAMYWYRQDPGQGLRLIYYSQIVNDFQKGDIAEGYSVSREKKESFPLTVTSAQKNPTAFYLCASSKTPDYSNQPQHFGDGTRLSIL.

The chain joins TRBV4-3 to TRBJ2-7; 10 positions agree with TRBD1. Germline V gene data show CDR1 as LGHNA and CDR2 as YSLEER. This CDR3 has 16 residues. V was pared by 3 bases and J by 9 bases, with 14 bases of the junction left unmatched. The CDR3 reads CASSQETGGGVVVQYF. CDR3 in DNA: TGCGCCAGCAGCCAGGAGACAGGGGGCGGGGTGGTGGTGCAGTACTTC.

The rearrangement links TRBV18 to TRBJ1-1; TRBD1 is a possible D gene (5 bases). V was trimmed by 2 bases and J by 4 bases, leaving 11 bases between them. This CDR3 comprises 14 residues. CDR1 and CDR2 (germline): KGHSH, LQKENI. CDR3: CASSPLKGPTEAFF. The CDR3 DNA follows: TGTGCCAGCTCACCATTAAAGGGGCCCACTGAAGCTTTCTTT.

CDR3 sequence: CASSARDSSAGTQYF. The CDR3 nucleotides read TGTGCCAGTAGTGCCCGGGACTCCTCGGCGGGGACCCAGTACTTC. The chain couples TRBV19 to TRBJ2-5, with D possibly being TRBD2 (6 bases). This CDR3 spans 15 amino acids. Germline CDR1 reads LNHDA; CDR2 reads SQIVND (reference sequence). Trimming shortened V by 5 bases and J by 7 bases, and 20 bases separated the two germline ends.

This chain links TRBV6-2 or TRBV6-3 with TRBJ2-7; no definite D call. The V end lost 3 bases, the J end lost 1 base, and 10 bases lay between the germline ends. Germline V gene sequence: CDR1 MNHEY, CDR2 SVGEGT. CDR3 length equals 14 residues. This CDR3 reads CASSYSRWSYEQYF. CDR3 coding DNA: TGTGCCAGCAGTTATTCCAGGTGGTCCTACGAGCAGTACTTC.

The rearrangement uses TRBV3-1 (or the pseudogene TRBV3-2) and TRBJ2-7; 7 nucleotides agree with TRBD2. The CDR3 loop spans 16 amino acids. Germline values: CDR1 LGHDT, CDR2 YNNKEL (reference sequence). Germline trimming cut 0 bases from V and 3 bases from J; bases unmatched to any gene: 8. DNA of the CDR3: TGTGCCAGCAGCCAAGATATTCCCCGCGGGAGCTACGAGCAGTACTTC. Its protein product is CASSQDIPRGSYEQYF.

This clone was seen a single time. The CDR3 DNA is TGTGCCAGTTTTAACTCGGACAGGGTGAACACCGGGGAGCTGTTTTTT. Its protein product is CASFNSDRVNTGELFF. The chain combines TRBV7-2 with TRBJ2-2, with 8 bases identical to TRBD1. Trimming at V came to 9 bases and at J to 1 base, leaving 10 bases not matched to a gene. This CDR3 has 16 amino acids. Germline CDR1 is SGHTA and CDR2 is FQGNSA.

This chain joins TRBV6-6 and TRBJ1-3, with no clear D. CDR3 size: 13 residues. Germline V gives CDR1 MNHNY, CDR2 SVGAGI (reference sequence). The V end lost 6 bases, the J end lost 0 bases, and 6 bases lay between the germline ends. CDR3 amino acids: CASRLTSGNTIYF. CDR3 nucleotides: TGTGCCAGCAGACTCACCTCTGGAAACACCATATATTTT.

This clone was recorded once. The chain carries TRBV25-1 and TRBJ1-2, with D possibly TRBD1 on 5 matching bases. There are 14 residues in the CDR3. Germline lookup yields CDR1 MGHDK and CDR2 SYGVNS. The V gene lost 8 bases and the J gene lost 7 bases, with 20 bases spanning the gap. The CDR3 spells CASSKSGGGGGYTF. DNA for the CDR3: TGTGCCAGCTCAAAGAGCGGGGGGGGTGGTGGCTACACCTTC.

The rearrangement uses TRBV5-1 and TRBJ2-1; 13 bases map to TRBD2. The CDR3 length is 15 residues. Germline values: CDR1 SGHRS, CDR2 YFSETQ. The ends lost 6 bases at V and 8 bases at J; junction bases unmatched: 8. The CDR3 nucleotides read TGCGCCAGCATCCTCGGGACTAGCGGGAACCATGAGCAGTTCTTC. Protein: CASILGTSGNHEQFF.

The chain is built from TRBV7-3 and TRBJ2-1; 7 positions match TRBD2. V lost 5 bases to trimming and J lost 5 bases; unmatched junction nucleotides: 9. Looked up from germline, CDR1 is SGHTA and CDR2 is FQGTGA. The CDR3 runs to 15 residues. CDR3 protein: CASSPWGGEDNEQFF. Here the CDR3 DNA reads TGTGCCAGCAGCCCCTGGGGAGGGGAAGACAATGAGCAGTTCTTC.